Presented here are 25 T cell receptor beta chains from one specimen sequenced in a study of blood T cell repertoires in COVID-19 (dated by TCRdb to between 2020 and 2021). Receptor libraries were prepared by the immunoSEQ multiplex PCR assay. TCRdb's version of the immuneACCESS table is confined to in-frame rearrangements and falls short of the full clone set. An unresolved V gene accounts for under half of the shortfall where checked; the remainder is of unknown origin. For this sample the table gives about 160,000 clones, of which about 85% were detected only once. The top ten clonotypes cover approximately 0.99% of the sample. Sample: peripheral blood. Source of these receptors: a man aged 35-49 years with acute or convalescent COVID-19.

The rearrangement links TRBV7-9 to TRBJ2-7; 9 nucleotides align to TRBD1. Looked up from germline, CDR1 is SEHNR and CDR2 is FQNEAQ (reference sequence). The J segment lost 3 bases and the V segment lost 6 bases, leaving 9 bases of the junction unmatched. The CDR3 spans 15 residues. CDR3 sequence (DNA): TGTGCCAGCAGTCGTACCGGGACAGGGCACTACGAGCAGTACTTC. It translates to CASSRTGTGHYEQYF. The entire variable domain, with the rest obtained from reference TRBV7-9 and TRBJ2-7, is as follows: DTGVSQNPRHKITKRGQNVTFRCDPISEHNRLYWYRQTLGQGPEFLTYFQNEAQLEKSRLLSDRFSAERPKGSFSTLEIQRTEQGDSAMYLCASSRTGTGHYEQYFGPGTRLTVT.

This chain uses TRBV12-3 or TRBV12-4 with TRBJ2-7; 8 bases are a match to TRBD1. CDR3 length equals 13 residues. After removal of 5 bases from V and 2 bases from J, the junction contained 2 bases not matched to a gene. The CDR3 DNA reads as TGTGCCAGCAGTCAGGGGGCCCCCTACGAGCAGTACTTC. It encodes CASSQGAPYEQYF.

This clone was detected only once. This chain connects TRBV7-2 to TRBJ1-1; D is possibly TRBD1 (6 bases). Looked up from germline, CDR1 is SGHTA and CDR2 is FQGNSA. The CDR3 spans 15 residues. Trimming stripped 2 bases from V and 2 bases from J, with 12 bases between. The CDR3 sequence is CASSLRGQRNTEAFF. CDR3 DNA sequence: TGTGCCAGCAGCTTAAGGGGACAAAGAAACACTGAAGCTTTCTTT.

V is TRBV18 and J is TRBJ1-1; D may be TRBD1 (6 bases). The V end lost 5 bases, the J end lost 4 bases, and 17 bases lay between the germline ends. Germline V gene sequence: CDR1 KGHSH, CDR2 LQKENI. CDR3 length: 15 amino acids. In DNA, the CDR3 is TGTGCCAGCTCATCAACAGGGAATGGGGGCACTGAAGCTTTCTTT. This translates into CASSSTGNGGTEAFF. Full variable domain (outside the CDR3, taken from reference TRBV18 and TRBJ1-1): NAGVMQNPRHLVRRRGQEARLRCSPMKGHSHVYWYRQLPEEGLKFMVYLQKENIIDESGMPKERFSAEFPKEGPSILRIQQVVRGDSAAYFCASSSTGNGGTEAFFGQGTRLTVV.

This clone has more than one count but fewer than ten. The chain uses TRBV28 and TRBJ2-2; 8 nucleotides align to TRBD1. Germline-derived CDR1 and CDR2 are MDHEN and SYDVKM. After removal of 5 bases from V and 8 bases from J, the junction contained 7 bases not matched to a gene. The CDR3 loop spans 14 amino acids. CDR3 residues: CASSVPRGRGELFF. The DNA for the CDR3 is TGTGCCAGCAGTGTTCCCAGGGGGCGGGGGGAGCTGTTTTTT.

About this clone itself: A junction boundary mismatches the germline segment, possibly from a read error. This rearrangement joins TRBV29-1 to TRBJ2-5, with 8 bases lining up with TRBD2. Per germline, CDR1 SQVTM and CDR2 ANQGSEA. The CDR3 length is 13 residues. CDR3 nucleotides: TGCAGCGTTGTAGCGGGGCCCCAAGGGACCCAGTACTTC. Translating it yields CSVVAGPQGTQYF.

The chain employs TRBV6-5 and TRBJ1-2; D unclear. This CDR3 region has 13 residues. Germline CDR1 and CDR2: MNHEY and SVGAGI. The V and J ends lost 2 bases and 2 bases respectively, with 6 bases between them. As DNA, the CDR3 is TGTGCCAGCAGTTACGAACAGAACTATGGCTACACCTTC. Its translation is CASSYEQNYGYTF.

The gene calls are TRBV9 and TRBJ1-2; 7 nucleotides match TRBD1. CDR1 SGDLS and CDR2 YYNGEE come from the germline V gene. This CDR3 is 17 amino acids long. V shed 4 bases, J shed 2 bases, and the junction held 14 bases outside the gene matches. CDR3: CASSRGTETLSNYGYTF. Written as DNA, the CDR3 is TGTGCCAGCAGCCGCGGGACAGAGACACTATCAAACTATGGCTACACCTTC. The complete variable domain, with remaining parts taken from reference TRBV9 and TRBJ1-2, reads DSGVTQTPKHLITATGQRVTLRCSPRSGDLSVYWYQQSLDQGLQFLIQYYNGEERAKGNILERFSAQQFPDLHSELNLSSLELGDSALYFCASSRGTETLSNYGYTFGSGTRLTVV.

The V and J genes are TRBV10-1 and TRBJ2-1; 8 nucleotides align to TRBD1. Germline lookup yields CDR1 WNHNN and CDR2 SYGVQD (reference sequence). CDR3 length: 13 residues. V lost 5 bases and J lost 6; bases outside the gene matches: 3. CDR3 sequence: CASSQTGVNEQFF. CDR3 sequence (DNA): TGCGCCAGCAGTCAGACAGGGGTCAATGAGCAGTTCTTC.

With respect to this clone: Compared with germline, one end of the junction differs, possibly owing to a read error. The J gene is TRBJ1-5, the V gene TRBV6-5, with D tentatively TRBD1 (6 bases). CDR1 is MNHEY and CDR2 is SVGAGI in the germline V gene. This CDR3 has 15 residues. The CDR3 DNA sequence: TGTGCCAGCAGTCACTCTGGGGGGGGCACTCAGCCCCAGCATTTT. It yields the protein CASSHSGGGTQPQHF.

The CDR3 nucleotides are TGCAGCGCGACAGTTTCCTACGAGCAGTACTTC. Translated, it gives CSATVSYEQYF. The V and J genes are TRBV29-1 and TRBJ2-7; D may be TRBD1 (5 bases). Trimming left V 7 bases short and J 1 base short, with 8 bases between. There are 11 residues in the CDR3. CDR1 and CDR2 from the germline V gene are SQVTM and ANQGSEA.

Here the CDR3 DNA reads TGTGCCAGTAGGACAGGGGCGGGAAACACAGATACGCAGTATTTT. It yields the protein CASRTGAGNTDTQYF. The chain carries TRBV19 and TRBJ2-3, with TRBD1 matching over 8 bases. The CDR3 runs 15 residues. With 6 bases clipped from V and 2 bases from J, the junction kept 7 bases outside the gene matches. Germline values: CDR1 LNHDA, CDR2 SQIVND (reference sequence).

This clone occurred a few times. This chain links TRBV27 with TRBJ1-2; D is perhaps TRBD1 (5 bases). Germline CDR1 is MNHEY and CDR2 is SMNVEV (reference sequence). Trimming shortened V by 0 bases and J by 2 bases, and 10 bases separated the two germline ends. CDR3 length equals 15 residues. The CDR3 coding sequence is TGTGCCAGCAGTTTATCTTCAGGGTGGAACTATGGCTACACCTTC. It yields the protein CASSLSSGWNYGYTF.

The chain employs TRBV19 and TRBJ2-7; 7 nucleotides agree with TRBD1. Germline V gene data show CDR1 as LNHDA and CDR2 as SQIVND (reference sequence). This CDR3 is built from 13 residues. Trimming cost V 10 bases and J 3 bases; bases outside gene matches: 9. The CDR3 DNA follows: TGTGCCACCAGGGACAGCCAACTCTACGAGCAGTACTTC. Translated: CATRDSQLYEQYF.

The gene calls are TRBV9 and TRBJ2-3, with 7 bases lining up with TRBD1. The J segment lost 6 bases and the V segment lost 6 bases, leaving 7 bases of the junction unmatched. Per germline, CDR1 SGDLS and CDR2 YYNGEE. The CDR3 is 13 amino acids. The CDR3 spells CASTRGQLDTQYF. CDR3 sequence (DNA): TGTGCCAGCACGAGGGGGCAATTGGATACGCAGTATTTT.

This chain uses TRBV13 with TRBJ1-4; the D is unclear. Trimming cost V 2 bases and J 0 bases, with 4 bases left between them. Per germline, CDR1 PRHDT and CDR2 FYEKMQ (reference sequence). The CDR3 is made up of 14 amino acids. CDR3: CASSLLATNEKLFF. CDR3 coding DNA: TGTGCCAGCAGCTTACTAGCAACTAATGAAAAACTGTTTTTT. Drawing the rest from reference TRBV13 and TRBJ1-4, the complete variable domain is AAGVIQSPRHLIKEKRETATLKCYPIPRHDTVYWYQQGPGQDPQFLISFYEKMQSDKGSIPDRFSAQQFSDYHSELNMSSLELGDSALYFCASSLLATNEKLFFGSGTQLSVL.

This sequence joins TRBV6-1 and TRBJ1-5; D perhaps matches TRBD1 (5 bases). The length of the CDR3 is 13 residues. The V end was cut by 2 bases, the J end by 7 bases, with 9 bases between. CDR1 and CDR2 (germline): MNHNS, SASEGT. The CDR3 region has the DNA TGTGCCAGCAGTGAACGGCGGGGGCAGCCCCAGCATTTT. The encoded protein is CASSERRGQPQHF.

V and J are TRBV7-9 and TRBJ1-3; 8 positions agree with TRBD1. CDR3 length: 16 residues. Germline V gene sequence: CDR1 SEHNR, CDR2 FQNEAQ (reference sequence). V shed 7 bases, J shed 0 bases, and the junction held 8 bases outside the gene matches. The CDR3 coding sequence is TGTGCCAGCACCCAGACAGGGGCGAACTCTGGAAACACCATATATTTT. Translated, it gives CASTQTGANSGNTIYF.

V gene TRBV7-2 combines with J gene TRBJ2-7; 9 bases are shared with TRBD1. Germline CDR1 and CDR2: SGHTA and FQGNSA. V was pared by 6 bases and J by 6 bases, with 12 bases of the junction left unmatched. The CDR3 loop spans 15 amino acids. The CDR3 is CASRAAGTGKTEQYF. DNA for the CDR3: TGTGCCAGCAGGGCGGCGGGGACAGGGAAGACCGAGCAGTACTTC. The whole variable domain, filled in from reference TRBV7-2 and TRBJ2-7, reads GAGVSQSPSNKVTEKGKDVELRCDPISGHTALYWYRQSLGQGLEFLIYFQGNSAPDKSGLPSDRFSAERTGGSVSTLTIQRTQQEDSAVYLCASRAAGTGKTEQYFGPGTRLTVT.

The rearrangement links TRBV6-5 to TRBJ1-1; D is perhaps TRBD1 (6 bases). The germline CDR1 and CDR2 sequences are MNHEY and SVGAGI. The V end lost 1 base, the J end lost 2 bases, and 11 bases lay between the germline ends. This CDR3 has 15 amino acids. CDR3 DNA sequence: TGTGCCAGCAGTTACTACGGGGGGCCTAACACTGAAGCTTTCTTT. This sequence encodes CASSYYGGPNTEAFF.

This chain uses TRBV5-6 with TRBJ2-1; D remains unclear. V was shortened by 0 bases and J by 6 bases, with 7 bases between the two germline ends. The germline V gene has CDR1 SGHDT and CDR2 YYEEEE. The CDR3 covers 13 residues. The CDR3 DNA reads as TGTGCCAGCAGCTTGGGGGCGTTCAATGAGCAGTTCTTC. It yields the protein CASSLGAFNEQFF.

The chain joins TRBV20-1 to TRBJ2-7; D is possibly TRBD1 (6 bases). CDR1 and CDR2 (germline): DFQATT, SNEGSKA (reference sequence). The germline V and J ends were trimmed by 3 bases and 2 bases, with 8 bases remaining between them. The CDR3 length is 12 residues. The CDR3 region has the DNA TGCAGTGCTAGTCGGGACACCTACGAGCAGTACTTC. As protein: CSASRDTYEQYF.

The chain recombines TRBV6-2 or TRBV6-3 with TRBJ1-1; D is possibly TRBD1 (5 bases). This CDR3 comprises 13 residues. CDR1 is MNHEY and CDR2 is SVGEGT in the germline V gene. The V gene lost 2 bases and the J gene lost 7 bases, with 11 bases spanning the gap. The CDR3 DNA sequence: TGTGCCAGCAGTTACAGCGGGGGGGTTGAAGCTTTCTTT. Protein sequence: CASSYSGGVEAFF.

J is TRBJ2-5 and V is TRBV9; 8 bases match TRBD1. After removal of 3 bases from V and 5 bases from J, the junction contained 9 bases not matched to a gene. The V gene's germline CDR1 is SGDLS and CDR2 YYNGEE. The CDR3 consists of 15 residues. Written as DNA, the CDR3 is TGTGCCAGCAGCGCCCCTCTACAGGGGGAGGAGACCCAGTACTTC. Its translation is CASSAPLQGEETQYF.

The chain combines TRBV5-6 with TRBJ1-2; D uncertain. Trimming took 3 bases from V and 8 from J, leaving 8 bases between them. The CDR3 is made up of 11 amino acids. From germline, CDR1 is SGHDT and CDR2 YYEEEE. CDR3 nucleotides: TGTGCCAGCAGCTCTCAGTGGGGCTACACCTTC. Protein product: CASSSQWGYTF.